This T cell receptor (beta chain) was observed in a study of cytomegalovirus exposure and HLA in healthy donors. Study-wide results and limits: Clusters of TCRs from the first cohort tended to co-occur in the roughly 120 validation repertoires (as a later analysis found). There were some 150 TCR beta chains listed as cytomegalovirus-associated.

CDR1 is SGDLS, CDR2 YYNGEE, per germline. This CDR3 has 15 residues. The V segment lost 3 bases and the J segment 0 bases; nucleotides outside the gene matches: 3. The protocol was immunoSEQ multiplex PCR, while the TCRdb copy is restricted to in-frame clones and leaves out a portion. The table records about 150,000 clones, roughly four fifths of them present only once. As regards this clone: Its antigen is currently unknown.

This TCR was sampled from a man aged 30 to 39 in good health and CMV-seropositive. The specimen was PBMCs. This chain links TRBV9 with TRBJ2-1; TRBD2 matches 7 bases. The CDR3 loop reads CASSGGGSSYNEQFF. The CDR3 region has the DNA TGTGCCAGCAGCGGGGGGGGTAGCTCCTACAATGAGCAGTTCTTC.